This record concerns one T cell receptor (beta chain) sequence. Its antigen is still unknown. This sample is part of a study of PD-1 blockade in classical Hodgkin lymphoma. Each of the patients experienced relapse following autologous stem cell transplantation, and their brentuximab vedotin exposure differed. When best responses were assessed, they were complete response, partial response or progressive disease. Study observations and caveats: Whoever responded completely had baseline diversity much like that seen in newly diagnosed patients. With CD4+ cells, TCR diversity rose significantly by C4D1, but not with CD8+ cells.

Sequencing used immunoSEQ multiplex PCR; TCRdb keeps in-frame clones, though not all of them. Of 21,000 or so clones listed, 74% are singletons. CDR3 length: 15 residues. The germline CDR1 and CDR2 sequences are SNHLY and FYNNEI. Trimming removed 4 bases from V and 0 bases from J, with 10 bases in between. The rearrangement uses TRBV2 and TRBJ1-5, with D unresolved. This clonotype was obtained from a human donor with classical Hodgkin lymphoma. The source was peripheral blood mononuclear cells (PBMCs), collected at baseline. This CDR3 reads CASSAQTYSNQPQHF. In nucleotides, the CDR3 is TGTGCCAGCAGTGCCCAGACCTATAGCAATCAGCCCCAGCATTTT.